This T cell receptor beta chain stems from a study of blood T cell repertoires in COVID-19. In Seattle, patients joined the study during active infection and were tracked longitudinally. The CDR3 covers 15 residues. CDR1 is LNHDA and CDR2 is SQIVND in the germline V gene (reference sequence). Between the trimmed V and J ends, which lost 9 bases and 1 base, there was a span of 15 bases. Study processing details: Amplification of reference gene primers was used by the study to estimate nucleated cell counts. Here immunoSEQ multiplex PCR was the method, and the copy in TCRdb shows in-frame clones only, minus some. That table gives V, J and clone size, and the DNA gave D and trimming. The table shows fewer than 400,000 clones, with roughly nine tenths occurring only once. This clone was found a few times.

The gene calls are TRBV19 and TRBJ2-2; no firm D call. This clonotype originated in a woman in her thirties with COVID-19, enrolled during active disease. The sequencing input was peripheral blood. The CDR3 sequence: CASQLGRKNTGELFF. The CDR3 DNA sequence: TGTGCCAGCCAACTGGGCAGGAAGAACACCGGGGAGCTGTTTTTT.